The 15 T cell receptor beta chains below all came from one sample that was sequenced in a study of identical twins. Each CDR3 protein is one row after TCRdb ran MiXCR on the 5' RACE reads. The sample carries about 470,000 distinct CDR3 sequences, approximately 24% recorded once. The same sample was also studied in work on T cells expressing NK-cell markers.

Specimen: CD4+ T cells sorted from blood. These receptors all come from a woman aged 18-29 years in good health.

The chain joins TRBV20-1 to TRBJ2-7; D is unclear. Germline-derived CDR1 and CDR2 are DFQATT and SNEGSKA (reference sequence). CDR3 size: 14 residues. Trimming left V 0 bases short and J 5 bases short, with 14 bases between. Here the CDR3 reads CSARDGHGADEQYF. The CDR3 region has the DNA TGCAGTGCTAGAGATGGGCACGGTGCGGACGAGCAGTACTTC.

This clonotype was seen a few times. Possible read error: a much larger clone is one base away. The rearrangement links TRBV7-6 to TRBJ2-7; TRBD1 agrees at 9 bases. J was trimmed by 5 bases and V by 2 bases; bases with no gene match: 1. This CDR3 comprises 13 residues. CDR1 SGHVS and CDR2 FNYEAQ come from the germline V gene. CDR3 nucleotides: TGTGCCAGCAGCTTAACAGGGGGCAACGAGCAGTACTTC. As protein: CASSLTGGNEQYF.

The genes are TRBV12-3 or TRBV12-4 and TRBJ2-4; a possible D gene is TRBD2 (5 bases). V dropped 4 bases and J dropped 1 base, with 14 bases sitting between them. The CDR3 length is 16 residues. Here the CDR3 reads CASSSYGLEAKNIQYF. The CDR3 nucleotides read TGTGCCAGCAGTTCCTACGGACTCGAGGCCAAAAACATTCAGTACTTC.

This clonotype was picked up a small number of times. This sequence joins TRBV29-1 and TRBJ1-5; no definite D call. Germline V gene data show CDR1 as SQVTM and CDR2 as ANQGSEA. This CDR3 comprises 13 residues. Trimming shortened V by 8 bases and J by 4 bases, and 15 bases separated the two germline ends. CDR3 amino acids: CSTSDGPNQPQHF. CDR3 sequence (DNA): TGCAGCACCTCTGACGGACCGAATCAGCCCCAGCATTTT.

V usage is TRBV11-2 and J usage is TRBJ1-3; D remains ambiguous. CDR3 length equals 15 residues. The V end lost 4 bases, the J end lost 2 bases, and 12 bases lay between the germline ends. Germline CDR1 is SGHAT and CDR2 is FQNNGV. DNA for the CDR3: TGTGCCAGCAGCTCCGGCCCGGGTACTGGAAACACCATATATTTT. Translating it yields CASSSGPGTGNTIYF.

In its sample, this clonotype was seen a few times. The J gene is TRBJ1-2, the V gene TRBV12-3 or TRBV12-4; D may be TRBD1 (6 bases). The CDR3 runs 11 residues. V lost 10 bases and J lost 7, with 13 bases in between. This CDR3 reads CATPRGGGYTF. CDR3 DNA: TGTGCCACCCCGAGAGGGGGTGGCTACACCTTC.

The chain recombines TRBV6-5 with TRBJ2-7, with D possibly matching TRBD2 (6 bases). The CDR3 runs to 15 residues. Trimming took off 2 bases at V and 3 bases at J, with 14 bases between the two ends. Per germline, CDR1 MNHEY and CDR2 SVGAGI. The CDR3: CASSYLSGVYYEQYF. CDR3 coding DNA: TGTGCCAGCAGTTACCTCTCGGGAGTATACTACGAGCAGTACTTC.

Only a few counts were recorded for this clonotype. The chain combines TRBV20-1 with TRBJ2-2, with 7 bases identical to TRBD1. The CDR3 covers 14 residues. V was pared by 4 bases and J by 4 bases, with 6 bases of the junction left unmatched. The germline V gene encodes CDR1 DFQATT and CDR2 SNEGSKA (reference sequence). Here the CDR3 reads CSAIEGAGTGELFF. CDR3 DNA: TGCAGTGCTATTGAGGGGGCAGGCACCGGGGAGCTGTTTTTT.

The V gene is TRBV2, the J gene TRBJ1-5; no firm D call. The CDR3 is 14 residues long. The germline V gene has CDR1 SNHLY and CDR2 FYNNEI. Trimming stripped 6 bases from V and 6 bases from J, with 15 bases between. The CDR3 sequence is CASSDNQRGQPQHF. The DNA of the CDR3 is TGTGCCAGCAGCGACAACCAGAGAGGTCAGCCCCAGCATTTT.

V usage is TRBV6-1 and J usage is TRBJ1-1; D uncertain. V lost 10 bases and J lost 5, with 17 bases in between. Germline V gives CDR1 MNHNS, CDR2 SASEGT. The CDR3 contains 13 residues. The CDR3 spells CATKGGVKTEAFF. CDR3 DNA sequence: TGTGCCACTAAGGGTGGGGTTAAGACTGAAGCTTTCTTT.

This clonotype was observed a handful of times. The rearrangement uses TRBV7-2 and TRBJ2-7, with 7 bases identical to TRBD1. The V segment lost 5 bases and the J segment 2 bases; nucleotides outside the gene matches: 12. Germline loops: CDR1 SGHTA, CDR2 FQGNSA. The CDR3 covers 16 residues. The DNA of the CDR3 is TGTGCCAGCAGCGTAGAAACCGGGACAGTAGCCTACGAGCAGTACTTC. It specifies CASSVETGTVAYEQYF.

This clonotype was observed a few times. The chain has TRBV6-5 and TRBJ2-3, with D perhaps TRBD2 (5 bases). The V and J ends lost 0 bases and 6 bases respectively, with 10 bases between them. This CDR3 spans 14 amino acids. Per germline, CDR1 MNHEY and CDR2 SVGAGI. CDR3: CASSYSWEPDTQYF. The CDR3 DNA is TGTGCCAGCAGTTACTCTTGGGAGCCGGATACGCAGTATTTT.

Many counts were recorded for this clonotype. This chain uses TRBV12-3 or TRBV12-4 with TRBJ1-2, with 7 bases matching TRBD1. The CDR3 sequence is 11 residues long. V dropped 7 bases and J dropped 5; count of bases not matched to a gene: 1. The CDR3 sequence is CASKQGYGYTF. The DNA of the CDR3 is TGTGCCAGCAAACAGGGGTATGGCTACACCTTC.

The CDR3 region is CSIHAIRGRAYNEQFF. The CDR3 bases are TGCAGTATTCACGCCATACGGGGGAGGGCCTACAATGAGCAGTTCTTC. The chain couples TRBV20-1 to TRBJ2-1, with 7 positions matching TRBD2. This CDR3 has 16 amino acids. The V gene end was trimmed by 8 bases and the J gene end by 2 bases; junction bases not matched to a gene: 15. Germline CDR1 and CDR2: DFQATT and SNEGSKA (reference sequence).

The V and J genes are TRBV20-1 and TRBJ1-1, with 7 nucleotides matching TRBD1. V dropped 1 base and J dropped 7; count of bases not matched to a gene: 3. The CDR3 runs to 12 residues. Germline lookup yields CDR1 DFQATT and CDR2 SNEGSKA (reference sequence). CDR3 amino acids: CSARGRQGEAFF. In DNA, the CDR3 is TGCAGTGCTAGAGGACGACAGGGTGAAGCTTTCTTT.